This is a list of T cell receptor beta chains from one sample in a study of blood T cell repertoires in COVID-19. Libraries were prepared by immunoSEQ multiplex PCR; TCRdb keeps only in-frame clonotypes and omits some of them. The table records about 210,000 clones, more than 65% of them present only once. The sample was peripheral blood. These receptors came from a man in his forties or fifties with active or convalescent COVID-19. The CDR3 runs from the conserved cysteine through the conserved F or W. D genes are given only for firm matches. The size field is filled for only some rows; it gives once, few, many or a size class.

TRBJ1-2 | TRBV2 | TRBD1 | NA | CASIFNPGQGYGYTF | TGTGCCAGCATCTTCAATCCGGGACAGGGGTATGGCTACACCTTC
TRBJ2-1 | TRBV5-1 | TRBD2 | NA | CASSLYGGALMEQFF | TGCGCCAGCAGCTTGTACGGGGGGGCCCTTATGGAGCAGTTCTTC
TRBJ1-2 | TRBV4-3 | TRBD1 | once | CASSLGTGAFYGYTF | TGCGCCAGCAGCCTCGGGACAGGGGCCTTCTATGGCTACACCTTC
TRBJ2-3 | TRBV7-3 | NA | NA | CASSLGGSDTQYF | TGTGCCAGCAGCTTAGGCGGGTCAGATACGCAGTATTTT
TRBJ1-1 | TRBV18 | NA | NA | CASSPIPNTEAFF | TGTGCCAGCTCACCAATTCCTAACACTGAAGCTTTCTTT
TRBJ2-1 | TRBV9 | NA | NA | CASSVAGGGGNEQFF | TGTGCCAGCAGCGTAGCGGGGGGCGGTGGTAATGAGCAGTTCTTC
TRBJ2-4 | TRBV2 | NA | NA | CASSRPGTKNIQYF | TGTGCCAGCAGTCGGCCGGGGACCAAAAACATTCAGTACTTC
TRBJ1-2 | TRBV9 | NA | NA | CASSAIDRWAATF | TGTGCCAGCAGTGCAATCGACAGGTGGGCCGCCACCTTC
TRBJ2-3 | TRBV4-2 | NA | NA | CASSQDGGRGKRDTQYF | TGTGCCAGCAGCCAAGATGGTGGCAGGGGAAAGAGAGATACGCAGTATTTT
TRBJ1-5 | TRBV28 | TRBD1 | NA | CASSLRTGERNQPQHF | TGTGCCAGCAGCCTGAGGACAGGGGAGCGGAATCAGCCCCAGCATTTT
TRBJ2-7 | TRBV6-2/TRBV6-3 | NA | NA | CASSYSELAGPYEQYF | TGTGCCAGCAGTTACTCTGAACTAGCAGGTCCCTACGAGCAGTACTTC
TRBJ2-5 | TRBV2 | TRBD1 | NA | CASSRYGQGRGETQYF | TGTGCCAGCAGTAGATATGGACAGGGCCGCGGAGAGACCCAGTACTTC
TRBJ2-1 | TRBV27 | TRBD2 | once | CASSLWGLAGGPASEQFF | TGTGCCAGCAGTTTATGGGGACTAGCGGGAGGGCCTGCGAGTGAGCAGTTCTTC
TRBJ1-2 | TRBV28 | TRBD1 | NA | CASSPRGRVYGYTF | TGTGCCAGCAGTCCCAGGGGGCGCGTCTATGGCTACACCTTC
TRBJ1-1 | TRBV19 | TRBD1 | NA | CASSIEGQAVLMNTEAFF | TGTGCCAGTAGTATAGAGGGACAGGCTGTACTTATGAACACTGAAGCTTTCTTT
TRBJ1-5 | TRBV15 | NA | many | CATSRGKAQPQHF | TGTGCCACCAGCAGAGGCAAAGCCCAGCCCCAGCATTTT
TRBJ2-7 | TRBV29-1 | TRBD1 | NA | CSVRQGADAYEQYF | TGCAGCGTTAGACAGGGGGCAGACGCCTACGAGCAGTACTTC
TRBJ2-3 | TRBV6-5 | TRBD2 | NA | CASSYGGLAQYF | TGTGCCAGCAGCTACGGGGGACTAGCCCAGTATTTT
TRBJ1-3 | TRBV6-6 | NA | NA | CASSYSGGGTGNTIYF | TGTGCCAGCAGTTACTCGGGAGGGGGTACTGGAAACACCATATATTTT
TRBJ2-7 | TRBV5-1 | TRBD1 | NA | CASSRGQGLLYEQYF | TGCGCCAGCAGCAGGGGACAGGGGCTACTCTACGAGCAGTACTTC
TRBJ2-3 | TRBV9 | TRBD1 | NA | CASKGATDTQYF | TGTGCCAGTAAGGGGGCAACAGATACGCAGTATTTT
TRBJ2-5 | TRBV6-1 | TRBD2 | NA | CASSETYSTSHQETQYF | TGTGCCAGCAGTGAAACGTACTCGACTAGCCACCAAGAGACCCAGTACTTC
TRBJ1-1 | TRBV5-1 | TRBD1 | NA | CASSLGRQGATEAFF | TGCGCCAGCAGCTTAGGTCGTCAGGGGGCCACTGAAGCTTTCTTT
TRBJ1-3 | TRBV6-5 | TRBD1 | NA | CASSYSFRGSGNTIYF | TGTGCCAGCAGTTACTCGTTCAGGGGGTCTGGAAACACCATATATTTT